A selection of T cell receptor beta chains follows, all from one sample in a study of CD8+CD57+ T cells in acquired aplastic anemia. A single record per CDR3 protein comes from TCRdb applying MiXCR to the reads. Counted here are approximately 250,000 distinct CDR3 sequences, approximately 79% occurring once; the ten biggest clones make up less than 50%. The sample taken for sequencing was sorted CD4+, CD8+, or CD8+CD57+ T cells (not recorded which) from PBMCs. These receptor sequences come from a human donor with aplastic anemia. Each CDR3 is given with its conserved first and last residue. A D gene is named only where the DNA matches it firmly. Size values are once, few and many counts, or a class for expanded clones, and some rows have none.

abundance | j_gene | v_gene | d_gene | CDR3aa | CDR3nt
NA | TRBJ2-1 | TRBV9 | TRBD2 | CASSVGTSGEQFF | TGTGCCAGCAGCGTGGGGACTAGCGGGGAGCAGTTCTTC
once | TRBJ2-5 | TRBV7-2 | TRBD1 | CAGQVARETEYF | TGTGCCGGACAGGTAGCTAGGGAGACCGAGTACTTC
NA | TRBJ1-1 | TRBV20-1 | NA | CSAHGPPEAFF | TGCAGTGCGCACGGACCCCCTGAAGCTTTCTTT
few | TRBJ2-7 | TRBV29-1 | NA | CSVLPGDHEQYF | TGCAGCGTCTTACCAGGGGACCACGAGCAGTACTTC
once | TRBJ1-2 | TRBV20-1 | NA | CSADDRSNYGYTF | TGCAGTGCTGACGACAGGTCTAACTATGGCTACACCTTC
NA | TRBJ1-2 | TRBV13 | NA | CASSWGLAGGYTF | TGTGCCAGCAGCTGGGGCCTTGCAGGTGGCTACACCTTC
NA | TRBJ2-1 | TRBV15 | NA | CSARRDRDYNEQFF | TGTAGTGCTAGGAGGGACAGAGACTACAATGAGCAGTTCTTC
NA | TRBJ1-1 | TRBV2 | NA | CASSENRGKAFF | TGTGCCAGCAGCGAGAACCGGGGGAAAGCTTTCTTT
NA | TRBJ2-1 | TRBV5-1 | NA | CASSLGPGVSYNEQFF | TGCGCCAGCAGCTTGGGGCCAGGGGTTTCCTACAATGAGCAGTTCTTC
NA | TRBJ1-2 | TRBV9 | NA | CASSGRENSLYFGYTF | TGTGCCAGCAGCGGACGTGAGAACAGCCTGTACTTTGGCTACACCTTC
NA | TRBJ2-3 | TRBV7-2 | TRBD2 | CASSLATSGRGQYF | TGTGCCAGCAGCTTAGCGACTAGCGGGAGGGGGCAGTACTTT
NA | TRBJ2-5 | TRBV7-8 | NA | CASSRLAGAHRETQYF | TGTGCCAGCAGCAGACTGGCGGGGGCGCATAGAGAGACCCAGTACTTC
once | TRBJ1-6 | TRBV24-1 | TRBD1 | CATSDRYTGEVRYNSPLHF | TGTGCCACCAGTGACCGGTACACAGGGGAGGTCCGCTATAATTCACCCCTCCACTTT
NA | TRBJ2-7 | TRBV7-8 | TRBD2 | CASSLPGGADEQYF | TGTGCCAGCAGCTTACCGGGAGGAGCCGATGAGCAGTATTTC
NA | TRBJ2-3 | TRBV7-9 | NA | CASSLVAGPLTLYF | TGTGCCAGCAGCTTAGTAGCAGGTCCCCTTACTCTGTATTTT
NA | TRBJ2-3 | TRBV20-1 | NA | CSASPSTGTDTQYF | TGCAGTGCGAGTCCATCAACAGGGACCGATACGCAGTATTTT
many | TRBJ2-7 | TRBV5-6 | NA | CASRPRGEGYEQYF | TGTGCCAGCAGGCCGAGGGGGGAGGGCTACGAGCAGTACTTC
once | TRBJ1-2 | TRBV5-1 | NA | CASSLSETGVRFRGYTF | TGCGCCAGCAGTTTGTCCGAAACGGGAGTCCGGTTTCGTGGCTACACCTTC
NA | TRBJ2-3 | TRBV7-7 | NA | CASSEGSTTTYF | TGTGCCAGCAGCGAAGGGTCCACTACTACGTATTTT
NA | TRBJ1-6 | TRBV9 | NA | CASGWGGTQYFGLHF | NA
NA | TRBJ2-3 | TRBV7-3 | NA | CASRRQASAVKQYF | TGTGCCAGCCGAAGACAGGCCAGTGCCGTTAAACAGTATTTT
NA | TRBJ1-5 | TRBV6-5 | NA | CASSYFTGLDQPQHF | TGTGCCAGCAGCTACTTCACAGGACTGGATCAGCCCCAGCATTTT
NA | TRBJ2-3 | TRBV11-1 | NA | CASSAGDHTDTQYF | TGTGCCAGCAGCGCAGGGGATCACACAGATACGCAGTATTTT
NA | TRBJ2-7 | TRBV7-8 | TRBD1 | CASSFQGQLTAHYF | TGTGCCAGCAGCTTTCAGGGACAGTTGACAGCGCATTACTTC
NA | TRBJ1-1 | TRBV9 | NA | CASSLDRLEDTQSFF | TGTGCCAGCAGCTTAGACAGATTAGAAGATACGCAGTCTTTCTTT
NA | TRBJ2-5 | TRBV7-6 | TRBD1 | CASNPGAGGSPLHF | TGTGCCAGCAACCCAGGGGCAGGGGGTTCGCCCCTCCACTTC
NA | TRBJ2-7 | TRBV7-3 | TRBD2 | CASSLAGDYEKYF | TGTGCCAGCAGCTTAGCGGGGGACTACGAGAAGTACTTC
NA | TRBJ2-2 | TRBV2 | TRBD1 | CASGAGGTGALFF | TGTGCCAGCGGGGCAGGGGGCACCGGGGCGCTGTTTTTT
NA | TRBJ2-3 | TRBV7-4 | NA | CASSSGLRRGAVLF | TGTGCCAGCAGCTCAGGCCTTAGGCGGGGAGCAGTTCTTTTT
NA | TRBJ1-6 | TRBV7-6 | TRBD1 | CASSSGRGHSPLHLHF | TGTGCCAGCAGCTCGGGCAGGGGGCATTCACCCCTCCACCTCCACTTT
NA | TRBJ2-3 | TRBV7-3 | TRBD2 | CASSQDPTSGGETF | TGTGCCAGCAGCCAAGATCCGACTAGCGGTGGGGAGACCTTT
NA | TRBJ2-1 | TRBV11-1 | NA | CASSLAGTEQFF | TGTGCCAGCAGCCTGGCGGGGACAGAGCAGTTCTTC
NA | TRBJ2-1 | TRBV19 | NA | CASSTPQSDEYNEQFF | TGTGCCAGTAGTACCCCCCAGAGTGATGAATACAATGAGCAGTTCTTC
NA | TRBJ2-3 | TRBV11-2 | NA | CASSQDDPHTQYF | TGTGCCAGCAGCCAAGATGATCCGCATACGCAGTATTTT
NA | TRBJ2-3 | TRBV5-4 | NA | CASSYSGADTQYF | TGTGCCAGCAGCTATAGTGGCGCAGATACGCAGTATTTT
few | TRBJ1-2 | TRBV7-2 | NA | CASSLGSGYTF | TGTGCCAGCAGCTTAGGTAGCGGCTACACCTTC
once | TRBJ1-1 | TRBV15 | NA | CATSRATGTGNTEAFF | TGTGCCACCAGCAGAGCAACCGGGACGGGGAACACTGAAGCTTTCTTT
once | TRBJ2-1 | TRBV7-9 | TRBD2 | CASSHEDPRGARSYNEQFF | TGTGCCAGCAGCCACGAAGATCCGCGGGGGGCCAGGTCCTACAATGAGCAGTTCTTC
NA | TRBJ2-7 | TRBV11-3 | NA | CATSLDGIAYEQYF | TGTGCCACCAGCTTAGATGGCATAGCCTACGAGCAGTACTTC
NA | TRBJ2-7 | TRBV7-9 | NA | CASSFDRYEQYF | TGTGCCAGCAGCTTCGACAGATACGAGCAGTACTTC
NA | TRBJ1-2 | TRBV7-9 | NA | CASSFTSAMSNCYTF | TGTGCCAGCAGCTTTACAAGCGCAATGAGCAATTGCTACACCTTC
NA | TRBJ2-7 | TRBV20-1 | NA | CSATDGAISHEQYF | TGCAGTGCTACGGACGGAGCAATCAGCCACGAGCAGTACTTC
NA | TRBJ1-4 | TRBV5-1 | NA | CASSLLGYEKLFF | TGCGCCAGCAGCTTGCTAGGGTACGAAAAACTGTTTTTT
NA | TRBJ1-1 | TRBV7-8 | NA | CASSLEGSGYRTEAFF | TGCGCCAGCAGCTTGGAGGGATCAGGGTACAGGACTGAAGCTTTCTTT
NA | TRBJ2-3 | TRBV7-6 | NA | CASSSGRGPNKKYF | TGTGCCAGCAGCTCCGGGAGAGGGCCCAATAAAAAATATTTT
NA | TRBJ2-4 | TRBV19 | NA | CASSIRENIQYF | TGTGCCAGTAGTATTAGGGAAAACATTCAGTACTTC
NA | TRBJ2-5 | TRBV15 | NA | CATSRGSSQETQFW | TGTGCCACCAGCAGGGGCTCCAGCCAAGAGACCCAGTTCTGG
NA | TRBJ2-6 | TRBV11-3 | NA | CASSSILTGANVLTF | TGTGCCAGCAGCTCCATTCTTACCGGGGCCAACGTCCTGACTTTC
NA | TRBJ1-6 | TRBV2 | NA | CASRYTGAGNSPLHF | TGTGCCAGCAGATATACGGGGGCTGGTAATTCACCCCTCCACTTT